A single sample gave rise to the 5 T cell receptor beta chains below, sequenced in a study of T cells in Graves' hyperthyroidism and ophthalmopathy. RNA transcripts gave rise to amplified TCR beta CDR3 regions. RT-PCR in the first round (using the HTBI primer set) targeted the TCR CDR3. One entry per CDR3 protein results from TCRdb running MiXCR on the multiplex PCR reads. Here the sample spans more than 500,000 distinct CDR3 sequences, about 15% being singletons. Material: blood. The receptor set was obtained from a woman aged 40 to 50 with Graves' ophthalmopathy.

About this clonotype: One base away lies a much larger clone, so this may be a sequencing read error. The chain is built from TRBV10-3 and TRBJ2-7, with 8 bases fitting TRBD2. The CDR3 loop spans 15 amino acids. CDR1 ENHRY and CDR2 SYGVKD come from the germline V gene. The ends lost 2 bases at V and 3 bases at J; junction bases unmatched: 6. Here the CDR3 DNA reads TGTGCCATCAGTGAGGGGATAGCGGGAAACTACGAGCAGTACGTC. Amino acids: CAISEGIAGNYEQYV.

This clonotype was detected a few times. The chain employs TRBV2 and TRBJ2-5, with a tentative D call TRBD1 (5 bases). Trimming took off 7 bases at V and 1 base at J, with 16 bases between the two ends. The CDR3 loop spans 15 amino acids. The germline V gene encodes CDR1 SNHLY and CDR2 FYNNEI. In nucleotides, the CDR3 is TGTGCCAGCAACCAGGCAGGGCTTGGCCAAGAGACCCAGTACTTC. Protein product: CASNQAGLGQETQYF.

This clonotype was counted many times. The rearrangement links TRBV9 to TRBJ2-5, with 10 bases lining up with TRBD2. Germline loops: CDR1 SGDLS, CDR2 YYNGEE. The CDR3 consists of 15 residues. Trimming at V came to 2 bases and at J to 2 bases, leaving 3 bases not matched to a gene. CDR3 amino acids: CASSVLAGGQETQYF. The CDR3 DNA reads TGTGCCAGCAGCGTCTTAGCGGGGGGACAAGAGACCCAGTACTTC.

Many counts were recorded for this clonotype. CDR3 sequence reads: CASSYSREAEAFF. The CDR3 DNA reads TGTGCCAGCAGTTACTCAAGGGAGGCTGAAGCTTTCTTT. This chain joins TRBV6-5 and TRBJ1-1; D is uncertain. The germline V gene has CDR1 MNHEY and CDR2 SVGAGI. This CDR3 spans 13 amino acids. V lost 0 bases, J lost 6 bases, and 8 bases lay in between.

This clonotype has just a few counts. V is TRBV30 and J is TRBJ1-6; no clear D. The V gene's germline CDR1 is GTSNPN and CDR2 SVGIG (reference sequence). The CDR3 runs 13 residues. Trimming removed 1 base from V and 8 bases from J, with 9 bases in between. The CDR3 region has the DNA TGTGCCTGGAGTGATACTCGGGATTCACCCCTCCACTTT. Translating it yields CAWSDTRDSPLHF. Full variable domain (missing parts from reference TRBV30 and TRBJ1-6): SQTIHQWPATLVQPVGSPLSLECTVEGTSNPNLYWYRQAAGRGLQLLFYSVGIGQISSEVPQNLSASRPQDRQFILSSKKLLLSDSGFYLCAWSDTRDSPLHFGNGTRLTVT.